The sequence of this T cell receptor beta chain was determined in a study of blood T cell repertoires in COVID-19. Study overall: Nucleic acid was either cDNA or gDNA, and it came from T cells, B-cell-depleted T cells, or PBMCs.

This table comes from immunoSEQ multiplex PCR, and its TCRdb copy is limited to in-frame clones, with some not included. The sample has about 150,000 clones, about 80% seen once. CDR1 and CDR2 (germline): SGHAT, FQNNGV. Unmatched junction bases numbered 8, after V lost 4 bases and J lost 1 base. The length of the CDR3 is 16 residues. This rearrangement joins TRBV11-2 to TRBJ2-3, with 7 bases matching TRBD2. The source is a man between 65 and 80 years old with acute or convalescent COVID-19. Sequencing input: peripheral blood. The CDR3 region has the DNA TGTGCCAGCAGCTCAAGCGGGGAGGCGGGCACAGATACGCAGTATTTT. Translated, it gives CASSSSGEAGTDTQYF. The variable domain in full, completed from reference TRBV11-2 and TRBJ2-3, reads EAGVAQSPRYKIIEKRQSVAFWCNPISGHATLYWYQQILGQGPKLLIQFQNNGVVDDSQLPKDRFSAERLKGVDSTLKIQPAKLEDSAVYLCASSSSGEAGTDTQYFGPGTRLTVL.